This TCR beta chain came from a study of T-cell reconstitution after alpha-beta-depleted transplantation in children. V lost 5 bases and J lost 8; bases outside the gene matches: 12. The CDR3 loop spans 15 amino acids. The germline CDR1 and CDR2 sequences are SQVTM and ANQGSEA. The TCRbeta library was prepared with unique molecular identifiers. TCRdb called the PCR reads again in MiXCR, with one record for every CDR3 protein. Of 600,000 or so distinct CDR3 sequences in the sample, more than 20% were seen once. This rearrangement joins TRBV29-1 to TRBJ2-1; TRBD2 agrees at 10 bases. The sample in question was PBMCs, mostly from graft donor cells, obtained 360 days after TCRalphabeta/CD19-depleted stem cell transplant. This TCR derives from a boy younger than two who had a stem cell transplant for acute myeloid leukemia, so the T cells may come from the graft donor. DNA of the CDR3: TGCAGCGTTTTTCCACTTTCTAGCGGGGGTTATGAGCAGTTCTTC. Amino acid sequence: CSVFPLSSGGYEQFF.